This T cell receptor (beta chain) was documented in a study of identical twins. Study-wide findings and caveats: Cord blood's abundant beta clonotypes had fewer insertions, unlike memory repertoires.

Germline loops: CDR1 DFQATT, CDR2 SNEGSKA (reference sequence). The CDR3 spans 14 residues. The ends lost 4 bases at V and 3 bases at J; junction bases unmatched: 7. It was template switching that added a universal primer site, and there were unique molecular identifiers on the cDNA. MiXCR, run by TCRdb on the 5' RACE reads, gives a single entry per CDR3 protein. Among approximately 550,000 distinct CDR3 sequences, about a fifth were seen once, and the ten largest hold approximately 0.52%. Healthy Caucasians supplied all donations. Concerning this clonotype: Antigen specificity is unknown.

The data also belong to a second study, concerning yellow fever vaccine responses in identical twins. That paper notes: Twins reportedly showed a vaccine T cell response that seemed partly convergent and partly personalized.

What was sequenced was CD4+ T cells sorted from blood. The chain recombines TRBV20-1 with TRBJ1-1; 8 bases line up with TRBD1. The receptor comes from a woman in her late teens or twenties in good health. The CDR3 nucleotides are TGCAGTGCTACTAGGACAGGGATAGACACTGAAGCTTTCTTT. This sequence encodes CSATRTGIDTEAFF.